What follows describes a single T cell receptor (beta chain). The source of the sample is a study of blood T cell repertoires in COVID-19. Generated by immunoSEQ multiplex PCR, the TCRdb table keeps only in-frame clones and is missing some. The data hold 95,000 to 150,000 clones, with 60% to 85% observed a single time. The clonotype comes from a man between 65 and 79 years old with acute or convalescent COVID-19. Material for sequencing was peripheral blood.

This CDR3 reads CASSSTQGTGELFF. The CDR3 DNA reads as TGCGCCAGCAGCTCTACACAGGGGACCGGGGAGCTGTTTTTT. This rearrangement joins TRBV4-3 to TRBJ2-2; TRBD1 matches 7 bases. The CDR3 loop spans 14 amino acids. Trimming removed 5 bases from V and 5 bases from J; junction bases left unmatched: 5. Germline loops: CDR1 LGHNA, CDR2 YSLEER.